This TCR beta chain is from a study of blood T cell repertoires in COVID-19 (TCRdb year 2020). General notes on the study: Collaborator samples came from the United States, Italy and Spain and covered acute and convalescent phases of COVID-19. The prospective study material was composed of cDNA or gDNA derived from T cells, B-cell-depleted T cells, or PBMCs. Subjects who had been exposed to COVID-19, were actively infected with it, or had recovered from it provided the deeply sampled blood TCRbeta repertoires that made up the dataset. The repertoires were released in a freely available public database intended as a resource for research on the immune response to SARS-CoV-2. The samples were drawn from two sources: the first 160 participants of the ongoing ImmuneRACE study, and 950 to 1,500 subjects contributed by 6 global collaborators. Nearly every sample came with metadata listing a de-identified subject ID, COVID-19 status, age in years and sex. HLA class I and class II types, where available, came from metadata supplied by the sample provider rather than from assay-based typing.

A remark on this clone: The specificity of this receptor is unknown. The record has no base qualities; no much larger clone is one base away.

Results and caveats for the whole study, not just this receptor: The quantity of clinical and demographic metadata differed by source and by participant and was supplied without curation.

From the germline V gene (reference sequence), CDR1 is LNHDA and CDR2 is SQIVND. Spanning cysteine to phenylalanine, the CDR3 consists of 13 amino acids. The only DNA kept is the CDR3, 39 bases in frame from the first base. V is reduced by 4 bases and J by 1 base, leaving a spacing of 7 bases between them. Participants in the prospective study were enrolled through a virtual design, were aged roughly 18 to 100 years, and lived in approximately 25 United States geographic areas. In the prospective study, cohorts were assigned on the basis of participant-reported clinical history obtained from a screening survey and a study questionnaire. Exposed participants had been in contact, within 2 weeks of entering the study, with a person who had a PCR-confirmed or clinician-diagnosed case of COVID-19. Mobile phlebotomists in the prospective study collected whole blood, serum and a nasopharyngeal or oropharyngeal swab from every participant. Additional blood draws and questionnaires over an approximately 2-month period could optionally be provided by prospective study participants. Before DNA extraction, blood samples from the prospective study were shipped at room temperature or frozen.

TCRbeta CDR3 regions were amplified from genomic DNA by means of the immunoSEQ Assay, a bias-controlled multiplex PCR. On the study's bioinformatics: Nucleated cell counts per sample were estimated from amplification of reference gene primers within the assay. To quantify the absolute abundance of each unique TCRbeta CDR3 rearrangement, sequence reads were collapsed and filtered. For each sample, productive Simpson clonality was calculated as the square root of Simpson's diversity index across productive rearrangements. Sourced from immuneACCESS, this table was stored by TCRdb with only in-frame sequences that have V and J called. A share of the clones is absent; for the studies checked, an unresolved V gene accounts for under half, and the remainder has no known explanation. V and J calls and clone size are those listed in that table; D and trimming were worked out from the DNA. The sample data list fewer than 400,000 clones, and around 85% of these were observed just once. The ten largest clones take up approximately 1.9% of the sample.

The TCR originated in a woman in her 30s who had been exposed to COVID-19. Recombination connected TRBV19 to TRBJ1-1; there is no confident call for the D gene. The material sequenced was PBMCs or T cells enriched from blood (not recorded which). For the CDR3, the sequence is CASSKLGNTEAFF. The nucleotides are TGTGCCAGTAGTAAACTAGGGAACACTGAAGCTTTCTTT.